The entry below gives a single TCR beta chain sequence along with its context. Its antigen remains unknown. The same CDR3 can be traced to other DNA sequences in this sample. Deep was the level at which the assay was run. Methods used by the authors: ImmunoSEQ output lacked quality scores and full-length reads, limiting matched filtering. This table comes from immunoSEQ multiplex PCR, and its TCRdb copy is limited to in-frame clones, with some not included. The V and J calls and clone size were taken over from that table, and D and trimming were inferred from the DNA. The table lists about 1,800,000 clones, about 94% of them singletons. In the naive CD8 group, cells lacked CD45RO and were positively selected for CCR7, so terminally differentiated effector memory CD45RA+ cells were left out. Donors were Caucasian adults residing in Nashville, Tennessee, USA. This entry is derived from a study of shared clonotypes between healthy human individuals. Study-wide results and caveats: Rarefaction gave evidence that sorted-subset sequencing remained incomplete despite large depth.

Trimming cost V 0 bases and J 2 bases, with 7 bases left between them. This CDR3 spans 14 amino acids. Germline CDR1 is MGHRA and CDR2 is YSYEKL. The chain combines TRBV4-1 with TRBJ1-2; D might be TRBD1 (5 bases). Sequenced: naive CD8+ T cells sorted from blood. This receptor was obtained from a man between 18 and 35 years old in good health. CDR3 nucleotide sequence: TGCGCCAGCAGCCAAGACGAGGGGAACTATGGCTACACCTTC. Protein sequence: CASSQDEGNYGYTF.